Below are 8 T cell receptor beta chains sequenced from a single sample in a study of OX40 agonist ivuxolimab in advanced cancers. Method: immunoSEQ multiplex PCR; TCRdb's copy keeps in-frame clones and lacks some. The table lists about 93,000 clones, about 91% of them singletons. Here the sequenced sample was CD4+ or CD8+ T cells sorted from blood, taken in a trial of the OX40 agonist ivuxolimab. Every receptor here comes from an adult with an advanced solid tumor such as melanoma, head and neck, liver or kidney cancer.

Written as DNA, the CDR3 is TGTGCTAGTGGTTCGGGCTATGGCTACACCTTC. Protein product: CASGSGYGYTF. V gene TRBV12-5 combines with J gene TRBJ1-2; no firm D call. Per germline, CDR1 LGHNT and CDR2 FRNRAP. V shed 4 bases and J shed 4 bases, with 4 bases lying between them. The CDR3 totals 11 residues.

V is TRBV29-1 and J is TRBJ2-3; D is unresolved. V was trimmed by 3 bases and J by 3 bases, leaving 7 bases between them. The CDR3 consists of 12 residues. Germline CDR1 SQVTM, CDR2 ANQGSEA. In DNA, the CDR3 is TGCAGCGTTGAGAAGGGAACAGATACGCAGTATTTT. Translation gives CSVEKGTDTQYF.

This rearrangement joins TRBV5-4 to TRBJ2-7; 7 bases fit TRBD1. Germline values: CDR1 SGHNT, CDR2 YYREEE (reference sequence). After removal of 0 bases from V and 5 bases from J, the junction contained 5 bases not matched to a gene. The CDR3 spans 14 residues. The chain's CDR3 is CASSLGQGKHEQYF. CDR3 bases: TGTGCCAGCAGCTTGGGACAGGGTAAGCACGAGCAGTACTTC.

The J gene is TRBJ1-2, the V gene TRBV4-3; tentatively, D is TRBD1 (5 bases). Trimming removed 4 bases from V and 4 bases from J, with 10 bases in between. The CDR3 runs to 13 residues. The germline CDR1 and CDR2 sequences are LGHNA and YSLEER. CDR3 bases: TGCGCCAGCAGCCTCCAGGGTTCCTATGGCTACACCTTC. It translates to CASSLQGSYGYTF.

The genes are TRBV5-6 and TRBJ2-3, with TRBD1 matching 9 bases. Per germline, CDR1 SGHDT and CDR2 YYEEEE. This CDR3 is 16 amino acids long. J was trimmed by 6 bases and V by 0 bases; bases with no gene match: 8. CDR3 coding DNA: TGTGCCAGCAGCTTGGCGCTGGGACAGGGAGGCGATACGCAGTATTTT. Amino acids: CASSLALGQGGDTQYF.

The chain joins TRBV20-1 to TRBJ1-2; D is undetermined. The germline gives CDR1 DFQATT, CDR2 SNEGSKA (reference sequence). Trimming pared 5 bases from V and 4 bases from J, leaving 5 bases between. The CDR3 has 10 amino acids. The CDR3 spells CSAAGYGYTF. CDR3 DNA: TGCAGTGCTGCAGGCTATGGCTACACCTTC.

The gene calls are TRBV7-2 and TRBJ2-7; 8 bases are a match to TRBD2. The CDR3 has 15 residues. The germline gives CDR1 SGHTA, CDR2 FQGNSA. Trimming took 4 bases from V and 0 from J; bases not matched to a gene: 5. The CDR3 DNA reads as TGTGCCAGCAGCTCCGGGACTAGAAGCTCCTACGAGCAGTACTTC. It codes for CASSSGTRSSYEQYF. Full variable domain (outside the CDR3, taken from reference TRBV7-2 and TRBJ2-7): GAGVSQSPSNKVTEKGKDVELRCDPISGHTALYWYRQSLGQGLEFLIYFQGNSAPDKSGLPSDRFSAERTGGSVSTLTIQRTQQEDSAVYLCASSSGTRSSYEQYFGPGTRLTVT.

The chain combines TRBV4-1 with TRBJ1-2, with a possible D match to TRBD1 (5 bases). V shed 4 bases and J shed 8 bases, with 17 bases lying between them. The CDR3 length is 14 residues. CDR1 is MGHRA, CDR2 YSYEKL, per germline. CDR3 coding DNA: TGCGCCAGCAGCCCCCCGACAGTTCCCAGGGGCTACACCTTC. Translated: CASSPPTVPRGYTF.